This TCR beta chain was recovered during a study of T cell responses to AZD1222 COVID-19 vaccine. On this clone itself: What it binds is unknown.

Germline assignment: CDR1 MNHNY and CDR2 SVGAGI (reference sequence). The CDR3 totals 14 residues. V gave up 9 bases and J gave up 7 bases; unmatched junction bases: 9. TCRdb's table, derived via immunoSEQ multiplex PCR, lists solely in-frame clones and lacks some. The sample lists around 150,000 clones, approximately 89% seen once, with 3% to 4% in the top ten. Whole-study findings and limits: Repertoires were sampled only after the peak T cell response.

This specimen was peripheral blood, taken on day 0 of MenACWY control vaccination. The V and J genes are TRBV6-6 and TRBJ1-5; 10 nucleotides agree with TRBD1. The origin of this receptor is an adult in good health. The CDR3 loop reads CASQGQGKGQPQHF. Written as DNA, the CDR3 is TGTGCCAGTCAGGGACAGGGGAAGGGGCAGCCCCAGCATTTT.